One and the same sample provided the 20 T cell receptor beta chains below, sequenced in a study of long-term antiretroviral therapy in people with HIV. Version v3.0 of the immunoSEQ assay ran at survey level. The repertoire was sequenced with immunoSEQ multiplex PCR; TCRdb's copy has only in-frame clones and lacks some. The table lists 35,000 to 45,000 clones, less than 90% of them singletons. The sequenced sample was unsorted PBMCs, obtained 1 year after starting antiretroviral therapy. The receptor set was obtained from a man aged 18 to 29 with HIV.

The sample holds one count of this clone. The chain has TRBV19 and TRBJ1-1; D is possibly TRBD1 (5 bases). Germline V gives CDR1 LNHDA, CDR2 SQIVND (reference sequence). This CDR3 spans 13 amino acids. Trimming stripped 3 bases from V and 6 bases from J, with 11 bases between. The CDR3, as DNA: TGTGCCAGTAGTATTCGGGGCAGGTCTGAAGCTTTCTTT. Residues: CASSIRGRSEAFF.

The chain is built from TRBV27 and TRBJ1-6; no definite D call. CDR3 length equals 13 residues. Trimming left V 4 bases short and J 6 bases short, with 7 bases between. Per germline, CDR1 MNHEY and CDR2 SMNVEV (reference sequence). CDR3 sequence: CASSWAGNSPLHF. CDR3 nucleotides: TGTGCCAGCAGTTGGGCCGGTAATTCACCCCTCCACTTT.

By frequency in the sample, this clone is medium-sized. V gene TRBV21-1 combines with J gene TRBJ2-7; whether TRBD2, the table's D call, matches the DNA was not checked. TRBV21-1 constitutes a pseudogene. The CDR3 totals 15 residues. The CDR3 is CASSTIAGDSYEQYF. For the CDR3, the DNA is TGTGCCAGCAGCACTATAGCGGGGGACTCCTACGAGCAGTACTTC.

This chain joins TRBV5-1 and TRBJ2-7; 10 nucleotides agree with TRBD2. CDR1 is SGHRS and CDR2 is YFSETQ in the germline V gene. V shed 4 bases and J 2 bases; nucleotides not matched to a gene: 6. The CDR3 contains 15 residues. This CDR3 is CASSPRTSGTYEQYF. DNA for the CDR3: TGCGCCAGCAGCCCAAGGACTAGCGGAACCTACGAGCAGTACTTC.

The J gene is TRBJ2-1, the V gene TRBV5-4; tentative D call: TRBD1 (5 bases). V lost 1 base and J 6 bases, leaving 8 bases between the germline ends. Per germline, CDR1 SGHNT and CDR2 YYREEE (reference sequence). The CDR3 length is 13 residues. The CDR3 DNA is TGTGCCAGCAGCTTGAGGGGTGGCAATGAGCAGTTCTTC. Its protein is CASSLRGGNEQFF.

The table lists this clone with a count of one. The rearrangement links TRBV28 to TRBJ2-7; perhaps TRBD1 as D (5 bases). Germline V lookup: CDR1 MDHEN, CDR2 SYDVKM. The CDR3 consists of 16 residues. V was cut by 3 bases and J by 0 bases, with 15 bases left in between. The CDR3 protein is CASSFPTATISYEQYF. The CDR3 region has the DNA TGTGCCAGCAGTTTCCCGACAGCAACTATCTCCTACGAGCAGTACTTC.

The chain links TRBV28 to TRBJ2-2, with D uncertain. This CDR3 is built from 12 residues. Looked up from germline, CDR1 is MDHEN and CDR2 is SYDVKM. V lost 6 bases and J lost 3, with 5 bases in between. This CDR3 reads CASSFYTGELFF. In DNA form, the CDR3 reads TGTGCCAGCAGCTTCTACACCGGGGAGCTGTTTTTT.

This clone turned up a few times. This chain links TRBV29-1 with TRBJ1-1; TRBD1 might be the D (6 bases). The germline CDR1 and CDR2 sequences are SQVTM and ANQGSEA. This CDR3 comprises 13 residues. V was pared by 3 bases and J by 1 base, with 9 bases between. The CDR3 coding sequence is TGCAGCGTTGAGGCCAGGGGGAACACTGAAGCTTTCTTT. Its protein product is CSVEARGNTEAFF.

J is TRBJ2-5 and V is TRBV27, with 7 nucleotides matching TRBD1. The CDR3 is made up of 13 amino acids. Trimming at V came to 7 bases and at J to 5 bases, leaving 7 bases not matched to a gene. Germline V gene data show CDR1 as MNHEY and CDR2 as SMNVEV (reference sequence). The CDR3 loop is CASTDRVGETQYF. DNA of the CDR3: TGTGCCAGCACAGACAGGGTCGGGGAGACCCAGTACTTC.

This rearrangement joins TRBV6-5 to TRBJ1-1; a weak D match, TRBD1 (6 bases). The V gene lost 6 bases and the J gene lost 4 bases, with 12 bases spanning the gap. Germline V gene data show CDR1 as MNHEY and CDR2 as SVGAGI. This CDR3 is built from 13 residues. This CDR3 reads CASRPTGITEAFF. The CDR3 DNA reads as TGTGCCAGCAGACCGACAGGAATCACTGAAGCTTTCTTT.

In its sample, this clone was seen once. CDR3 bases: TGTGCCAGCACCTCCCGGACAGGGGATGGCTACACCTTC. It encodes CASTSRTGDGYTF. V gene TRBV28 combines with J gene TRBJ1-2; 9 nucleotides match TRBD1. CDR3 length: 13 residues. CDR1 and CDR2 from the germline V gene are MDHEN and SYDVKM. Germline trimming cut 7 bases from V and 6 bases from J; bases unmatched to any gene: 6.

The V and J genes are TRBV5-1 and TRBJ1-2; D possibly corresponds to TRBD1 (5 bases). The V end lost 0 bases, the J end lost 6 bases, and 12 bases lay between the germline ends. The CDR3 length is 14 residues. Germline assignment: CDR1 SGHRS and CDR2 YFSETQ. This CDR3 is CASSLAGGENGYTF. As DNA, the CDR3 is TGCGCCAGCAGCTTGGCCGGAGGGGAGAATGGCTACACCTTC.

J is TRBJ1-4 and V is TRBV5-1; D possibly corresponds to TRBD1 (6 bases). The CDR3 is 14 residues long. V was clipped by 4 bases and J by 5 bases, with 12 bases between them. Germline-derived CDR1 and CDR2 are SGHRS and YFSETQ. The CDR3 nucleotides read TGCGCCAGCAGCCTCGACAGGCCAAATGAAAAACTGTTTTTT. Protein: CASSLDRPNEKLFF.

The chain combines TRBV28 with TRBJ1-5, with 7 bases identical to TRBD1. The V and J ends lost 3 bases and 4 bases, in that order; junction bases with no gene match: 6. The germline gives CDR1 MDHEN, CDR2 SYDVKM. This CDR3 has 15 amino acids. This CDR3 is CASSFPDRLNQPQHF. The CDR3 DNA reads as TGTGCCAGCAGTTTCCCGGACAGGCTAAATCAGCCCCAGCATTTT.

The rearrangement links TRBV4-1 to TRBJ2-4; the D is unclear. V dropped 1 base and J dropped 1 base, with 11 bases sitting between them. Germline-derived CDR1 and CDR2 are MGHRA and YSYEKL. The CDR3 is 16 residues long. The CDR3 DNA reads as TGCGCCAGCAGCCAAGGGGGATTGGGGGCCAAAAACATTCAGTACTTC. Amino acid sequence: CASSQGGLGAKNIQYF.

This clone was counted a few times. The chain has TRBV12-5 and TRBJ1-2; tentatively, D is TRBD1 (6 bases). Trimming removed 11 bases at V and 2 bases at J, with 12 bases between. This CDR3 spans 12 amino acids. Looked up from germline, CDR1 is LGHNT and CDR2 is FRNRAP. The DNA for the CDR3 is TGTGCTCTCGGACAGACAAACTATGGCTACACCTTC. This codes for CALGQTNYGYTF.

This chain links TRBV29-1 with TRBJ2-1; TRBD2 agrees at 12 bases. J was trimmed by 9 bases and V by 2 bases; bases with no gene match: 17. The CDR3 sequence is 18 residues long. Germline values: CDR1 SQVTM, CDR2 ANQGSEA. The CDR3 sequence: CSVEKLAGGTNPSGEQFF. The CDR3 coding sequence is TGCAGCGTTGAAAAACTAGCGGGAGGTACAAACCCCAGTGGTGAGCAGTTCTTC.

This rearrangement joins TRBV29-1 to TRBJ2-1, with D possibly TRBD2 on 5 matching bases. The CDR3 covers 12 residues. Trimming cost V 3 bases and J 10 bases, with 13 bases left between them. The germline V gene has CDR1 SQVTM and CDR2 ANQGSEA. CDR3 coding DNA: TGCAGCGTTGAGGTCGGACTCAGAGAGCAGTTCTTC. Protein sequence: CSVEVGLREQFF.

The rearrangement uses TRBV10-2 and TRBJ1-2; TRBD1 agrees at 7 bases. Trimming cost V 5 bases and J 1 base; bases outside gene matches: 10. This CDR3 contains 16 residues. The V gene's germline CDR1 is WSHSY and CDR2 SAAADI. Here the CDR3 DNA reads TGCGCCAGCAGTCCTGGACAGGCCATTTTTAACTATGGCTACACCTTC. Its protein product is CASSPGQAIFNYGYTF.

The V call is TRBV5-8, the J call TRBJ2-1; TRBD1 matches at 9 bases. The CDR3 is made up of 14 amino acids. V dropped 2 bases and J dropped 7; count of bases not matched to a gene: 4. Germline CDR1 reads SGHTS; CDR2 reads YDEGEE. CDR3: CASSFGQGMNEQFF. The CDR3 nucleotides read TGTGCCAGCAGCTTTGGACAGGGGATGAATGAGCAGTTCTTC.